These T cell receptor beta chains were read from a single sample in a study of graft-versus-host responses after intestinal transplantation. The antigens for these receptors are not known. The assay was immunoSEQ multiplex PCR, and TCRdb's table has in-frame clones only and misses some. The top ten clones hold approximately 0.39% of a sample with 55,000 to 75,000 clones, 84% of them seen once. The sequenced sample was unstimulated CD4+ T cells sorted from spleen or lymph node cells, obtained before transplant. Receptor source: a human donor who was the organ donor for an intestinal transplant. CDR3s include the opening cysteine and the closing phenylalanine or tryptophan. D genes are given only for firm matches. Some rows have no size entry. The others give once, few or many, or a class for an expanded clone.

j_call,d_call,v_call,clone_size,cdr3_nt,cdr3_aa
TRBJ2-1,NA,TRBV4-2,once,TGTGCCAGCAGCCAAGATCTCGCAGGGGTCTACAATGAGCAGTTCTTC,CASSQDLAGVYNEQFF
TRBJ1-5,NA,TRBV7-8,few,TGTGCCAGCAGCTTAGGGGAGGGGGGGCACCAGCCCCAGCATTTT,CASSLGEGGHQPQHF
TRBJ1-5,NA,TRBV10-3,NA,TGTGCCATCAGGAGGGGGGGGAATCAGCCCCAGCATTTT,CAIRRGGNQPQHF
TRBJ2-5,TRBD1,TRBV5-8,few,TGTGCCAGCAGCCCGGGACAGGGCCATGGGACCCAGTACTTC,CASSPGQGHGTQYF
TRBJ1-2,TRBD1,TRBV5-6,NA,TGTGCCACCACCAAAGACAGGGTGCGGCGTGGCTACACCTTC,CATTKDRVRRGYTF
TRBJ1-1,NA,TRBV2,NA,TGTGCCAGCAGTGAAGCGTTAGGGGGAACTGAAGCTTTCTTT,CASSEALGGTEAFF
TRBJ2-3,TRBD2,TRBV27,NA,TGTGCCAGCAGGCTCAATCGGGGGGTGGGGACAGATACGCAGTATTTT,CASRLNRGVGTDTQYF
TRBJ2-1,TRBD2,TRBV29-1,few,TGCAGCGGCGGCCGGGGGGTTTACAATGAGCAGTTCTTC,CSGGRGVYNEQFF
TRBJ2-2,NA,TRBV5-4,NA,TGTGCCAGCAGCACATATAGGGGCCGGACCGGGGAGCTGTTTTTT,CASSTYRGRTGELFF
TRBJ2-5,TRBD1,TRBV11-1,once,TGTGCCAGCAGCGCCCGGGACAGCCAAGAGACCCAGTACTTC,CASSARDSQETQYF
TRBJ2-1,NA,TRBV7-3,NA,TGTGCCAGCAGCTTAATGGAGGGTGGGAATGAGCAGTTCTTC,CASSLMEGGNEQFF
TRBJ2-3,NA,TRBV5-1,NA,TGCGCCAGCAGAGGTCCGGGGGTCACAGATACGCAGTATTTT,CASRGPGVTDTQYF
TRBJ1-2,TRBD1,TRBV7-9,NA,TGTGCCAGCAGCTTAGGCCGGGACAGGGGGCGGCCCCACTATGGCTACACCTTC,CASSLGRDRGRPHYGYTF
TRBJ1-5,TRBD1,TRBV6-1,NA,TGTGCCACCGCAAAATGGGACAGAGAGATTCAGCCCCAGCATTTT,CATAKWDREIQPQHF
TRBJ2-3,NA,TRBV4-2,NA,TGTGCCAGCAGCCAAGCTAGTAGCACAGATACGCAGTATTTT,CASSQASSTDTQYF
TRBJ1-1,TRBD1,TRBV11-2,few,TGTGCCAGCAGCTTAGATGGGGCAGGGGGACCCCTCTTT,CASSLDGAGGPLF
TRBJ1-3,NA,TRBV28,NA,TGTGCCAGCACATTAAGAGGGCTCGGAAACACCATATATTTT,CASTLRGLGNTIYF
TRBJ1-3,NA,TRBV28,NA,TGTGCCAGCAGCAAGGGGGCTGGAAACACCATATATTTT,CASSKGAGNTIYF
TRBJ1-1,TRBD1,TRBV7-6,NA,TGTGCCAGCAGCTTAGGGACAGGGAATAAAGCTTTCTTT,CASSLGTGNKAFF
TRBJ1-1,TRBD1,TRBV29-1,NA,TGCAGCGTGTGGACAGGGTCTGAAGCTTTCTTT,CSVWTGSEAFF
TRBJ1-1,NA,TRBV28,NA,TGTGCCAGCAGTACATCGAACAGGGACCCTGAAGCTTTCTTT,CASSTSNRDPEAFF
TRBJ1-1,NA,TRBV5-1,NA,TGCGCCAGCAGACCCTCAGGGAACGCTGAAGCTTTCTTT,CASRPSGNAEAFF
TRBJ1-4,NA,TRBV18,NA,TGTGCCAGCTCGCCCGCGGGGACGGCCGATAATGAAAAACTGTTTTTT,CASSPAGTADNEKLFF
TRBJ1-5,TRBD1,TRBV19,NA,TGTGCCAGTAGCCTCAGGGGGCGAGGGGATAGCAATCAGCCCCAGCATTTT,CASSLRGRGDSNQPQHF
TRBJ2-1,NA,TRBV7-8,NA,TGTGCCAGCAGCTTTGGTCTGACATCCTACAATGAGCAGTTCTTC,CASSFGLTSYNEQFF
TRBJ1-1,NA,TRBV14,NA,TGTGCCAGCAGCCTTGAGGCGAACACTGAAGCTTTCTTT,CASSLEANTEAFF
TRBJ1-5,NA,TRBV7-9,NA,TGTGCCAGCAGCTTAGTGGGACGGGGGGGCAATCAGCCCCAGCATTTT,CASSLVGRGGNQPQHF
TRBJ1-1,NA,TRBV6-1,NA,TGTGCCAGCAGTCCGAGTCTGAACACTGAAGCTTTCTTT,CASSPSLNTEAFF
TRBJ1-6,NA,TRBV18,NA,TGTGCCAGCTCACCCGGAGAGGGGGGGAAAAATTCACCCCTCCACTTT,CASSPGEGGKNSPLHF
TRBJ1-3,NA,TRBV30,once,TGTGCCTACAAGGGGTACTCTGGAAACACCATATATTTT,CAYKGYSGNTIYF
TRBJ1-6,TRBD1,TRBV6-5,NA,TGTGCCAGCAGGAACCGGGACAGGGGTTCACCCCTCCACTTT,CASRNRDRGSPLHF
TRBJ2-5,TRBD2,TRBV7-7,NA,TGTGCTAGCAGCTTAGTACTGACTAGCTCGGAGACCCAGTACTTC,CASSLVLTSSETQYF
TRBJ1-5,NA,TRBV6-5,NA,TGTGCCAGCAGTTCCCAGGGCAATCAGCCCCAGCATTTT,CASSSQGNQPQHF
TRBJ2-1,NA,TRBV10-3,NA,TGTGCCATCACTCAGGGCTCCTACAATGAGCAGTTCTTC,CAITQGSYNEQFF
TRBJ1-2,NA,TRBV6-1,medium-sized,TGTGCCAGCAGATCGGACTCGAATGGCTACACCTTC,CASRSDSNGYTF
TRBJ2-3,NA,TRBV25-1,NA,TGTGCCAGCAGTGAATTGGGCGGGGCCACAGATACGCAGTATTTT,CASSELGGATDTQYF
TRBJ1-4,TRBD1,TRBV7-9,few,TGTGCCAGCAGCCTGGGACAGGGTGAGGGGGAAAAACTGTTTTTT,CASSLGQGEGEKLFF
TRBJ1-1,TRBD1,TRBV5-1,NA,TGCGCCAGCAGCTTGGGACAGGGGGCAAAGAACACTGAAGCTTTCTTT,CASSLGQGAKNTEAFF
TRBJ1-2,NA,TRBV2,NA,TGTGCCAGCATCAGTTCCAACTATGGCTACACCTTC,CASISSNYGYTF
TRBJ1-5,NA,TRBV6-1,once,TGTGCCAGCAGTGAAACTCCCGGGGGGCGCCAACGCCAGCCCCAGCATTTT,CASSETPGGRQRQPQHF
TRBJ1-2,TRBD1,TRBV5-1,NA,TGCGCCAGCAGCTTGGGGCAGGGGGACTATGGCTACACCTTC,CASSLGQGDYGYTF
TRBJ2-3,TRBD2,TRBV11-3,NA,TGTGCCAGCAGCCATCCGGGACTAGCGGGGTCGGATACGCAGTATTTT,CASSHPGLAGSDTQYF
TRBJ2-3,NA,TRBV6-4,few,TGTGCCAGCAGTGACTCTGCGGGGAGCACAGATACGCAGTATTTT,CASSDSAGSTDTQYF